Listed here is a single TCR beta chain. Its antigen remains unidentified. This record belongs to a study of T cell responses to AZD1222 COVID-19 vaccine. CDR3 length: 16 residues. V lost 1 base and J lost 3; bases outside the gene matches: 2. The germline gives CDR1 MGHDK, CDR2 SYGVNS. Study-wide points: Repertoire sampling happened only post peak T cell response. There were mostly white British donors and more females than males, and clonal diversity was possibly underestimated. Elevations in Spike-specific TCR breadth and depth followed administration of two AZD1222 doses. Of spike-specific TCRs, nearly half reportedly target regions left unmutated in variants.

Measured with immunoSEQ multiplex PCR; TCRdb has only the in-frame clones, and not every one. The table records some 110,000 clones, about 89% of them present only once. This receptor was taken from an adult in good health. The source material was peripheral blood, sampled on day 0 of AZD1222 vaccination. The rearrangement uses TRBV25-1 and TRBJ2-5, with 13 bases matching TRBD2. In nucleotides, the CDR3 is TGTGCCAGCAGTGAATCCGGACTAGCGGGGGAAGAGACCCAGTACTTC. It encodes CASSESGLAGEETQYF.